These 3 T cell receptor beta chains share one sample of origin, sequenced in a study of CD8 T cells in ankylosing spondylitis. TCRdb used MiXCR to reprocess the 5' RACE reads, holding one entry per CDR3 protein. The sample shows about 240,000 distinct CDR3 sequences, roughly 8.2% of them seen only once. The sample was blood, either unsorted or a sorted T cell fraction (not recorded which). These TCRs come from a female donor with ankylosing spondylitis or in good health (not recorded which).

This clonotype was detected many times. The chain uses TRBV20-1 and TRBJ2-1; D is perhaps TRBD2 (6 bases). Trimming shortened V by 7 bases and J by 2 bases, and 12 bases separated the two germline ends. The CDR3 spans 13 residues. CDR1 and CDR2 from the germline V gene are DFQATT and SNEGSKA (reference sequence). In DNA, the CDR3 is TGCAGTGGTTCGGCGGGGACCTACAATGAGCAGTTCTTC. It translates to CSGSAGTYNEQFF.

This clonotype was recorded many times. The J gene is TRBJ2-1, the V gene TRBV3-1; 10 bases are a match to TRBD1. The ends lost 5 bases at V and 7 bases at J; junction bases unmatched: 8. CDR3 length: 15 residues. Germline values: CDR1 LGHDT, CDR2 YNNKEL (reference sequence). The CDR3 here is CASSIPGQGRNEQFF. The CDR3 DNA is TGTGCCAGCAGCATTCCGGGACAGGGGAGGAATGAGCAGTTCTTC.

This clonotype was counted many times. The gene calls are TRBV20-1 and TRBJ2-5; a possible D gene is TRBD2 (5 bases). The germline V gene encodes CDR1 DFQATT and CDR2 SNEGSKA (reference sequence). The CDR3 contains 14 residues. The germline V and J ends were trimmed by 6 bases and 1 base, with 15 bases remaining between them. The CDR3 reads CSAPPGVTQETQYF. Here the CDR3 DNA reads TGCAGTGCGCCCCCCGGGGTTACCCAAGAGACCCAGTACTTC.